One and the same sample provided the 19 T cell receptor beta chains below, sequenced in a study of blood T cells in healthy people across ages. The second PCR ran roughly 6 to 11 cycles with a sample-barcoded 5' primer and J-beta primers. Each CDR3 protein is one row after TCRdb ran MiXCR on the 5' RACE reads. The sample lists around 1,500,000 distinct CDR3 sequences; 25% to 30% were seen once. Material: blood. Receptors were obtained from a woman between 25 and 40 years old in good health.

This chain uses TRBV12-3 or TRBV12-4 with TRBJ1-2, with TRBD1 as a possible D gene (5 bases). CDR3 size: 15 residues. Trimming pared 3 bases from V and 6 bases from J, leaving 17 bases between. For the CDR3, the DNA is TGTGCCAGCAGTTTCCGGGACGGGATTTACGATGGCTACACCTTC. This gives the protein CASSFRDGIYDGYTF.

This clonotype was counted many times. CDR3 sequence: CASSLVGGQGYEQYF. Here the CDR3 DNA reads TGTGCCAGCAGTTTAGTTGGGGGTCAGGGTTACGAGCAGTACTTC. The chain is built from TRBV27 and TRBJ2-7; D could derive from TRBD1 or TRBD2 (5 bases each). The CDR3 sequence is 15 residues long. The V gene lost 2 bases and the J gene lost 4 bases, with 15 bases spanning the gap. The germline V gene encodes CDR1 MNHEY and CDR2 SMNVEV (reference sequence).

The table lists this clonotype with a few counts. The chain uses TRBV12-3 or TRBV12-4 and TRBJ2-1; D unresolved. The CDR3 is made up of 14 amino acids. V shed 5 bases and J shed 8 bases, with 16 bases lying between them. The CDR3 nucleotides read TGTGCCAGCAGTCCCTCGGACGGGTGGTATGAGCAGTTCTTC. Translated, it gives CASSPSDGWYEQFF.

This clonotype has a single count. One base away lies a much larger clone, so this may be a sequencing read error. The chain has TRBV7-2 and TRBJ1-2; no reliable D call. The CDR3 is 14 amino acids. Trimming cost V 5 bases and J 5 bases, with 15 bases left between them. Germline CDR1 reads SGHTA; CDR2 reads FQGNSA. CDR3 region: CASSPASQSYGYTF. For the CDR3, the DNA is TGTGCCAGCAGCCCCGCAAGTCAATCTTATGGCTACACCTTC.

This clonotype occurred many times. The CDR3 loop reads CASSDRAGIQPQFF. For the CDR3, the DNA is TGCGCCAGCAGTGATCGAGCGGGTATCCAACCGCAGTTCTTC. V usage is TRBV10-1 and J usage is TRBJ2-1; the D gene is possibly TRBD2 (6 bases). The CDR3 contains 14 residues. V shed 3 bases and J shed 12 bases, with 18 bases lying between them. The germline V gene has CDR1 WNHNN and CDR2 SYGVQD (reference sequence).

The V call is TRBV2, the J call TRBJ2-3; 9 bases line up with TRBD1. The V gene's germline CDR1 is SNHLY and CDR2 FYNNEI. J lost 1 base, V lost 6 bases, and 8 bases had no gene match. The CDR3 has 16 amino acids. The CDR3 bases are TGTGCCAGCAGCCGGACAGGGGTTGGGGGCACAGATACGCAGTATTTT. Encoded protein: CASSRTGVGGTDTQYF.

V gene TRBV5-1 combines with J gene TRBJ2-1; TRBD1 aligns across 7 bases. This CDR3 spans 16 amino acids. Germline lookup yields CDR1 SGHRS and CDR2 YFSETQ. J was trimmed by 10 bases and V by 4 bases; bases with no gene match: 17. CDR3 DNA sequence: TGCGCCAGCAGCCACGGAGGACAGGACGGCTCCTACGAGCAGTTCTTC. Its translation: CASSHGGQDGSYEQFF. The variable domain in full, with the rest retrieved from reference TRBV5-1 and TRBJ2-1, is KAGVTQTPRYLIKTRGQQVTLSCSPISGHRSVSWYQQTPGQGLQFLFEYFSETQRNKGNFPGRFSGRQFSNSRSEMNVSTLELGDSALYLCASSHGGQDGSYEQFFGPGTRLTVL.

This clonotype was detected ten times or more. The chain has TRBV2 and TRBJ2-1; TRBD1 aligns across 7 bases. J was trimmed by 6 bases and V by 8 bases; bases with no gene match: 7. Germline V CDR1 and CDR2: SNHLY, FYNNEI. The CDR3 runs 13 residues. This chain's CDR3 is CASQTGQVNEQFF. DNA of the CDR3: TGTGCCAGCCAGACAGGGCAAGTCAATGAGCAGTTCTTC.

Concerning this clonotype itself: An end of the junction does not agree with germline; a read error may underlie this. The chain links TRBV5-1 to TRBJ2-7; D perhaps matches TRBD2 (7 bases). The CDR3 is 15 amino acids. CDR1 and CDR2 (germline): SGHRS, YFSETQ. CDR3 region: CASSLAGGGGDERYF. The CDR3 nucleotides are TGCGCCAGCAGCTTGGCCGGGGGCGGGGGAGACGAGCGGTACTTC. The full variable domain, its missing parts supplied by reference TRBV5-1 and TRBJ2-7, is KAGVTQTPRYLIKTRGQQVTLSCSPISGHRSVSWYQQTPGQGLQFLFEYFSETQRNKGNFPGRFSGRQFSNSRSEMNVSTLELGDSALYLCASSLAGGGGDERYFGPGTRLTVT.

The chain recombines TRBV6-6 with TRBJ2-2; 12 nucleotides agree with TRBD2. After removal of 5 bases from V and 3 bases from J, the junction contained 1 base not matched to a gene. CDR3 length: 15 amino acids. The V gene's germline CDR1 is MNHNY and CDR2 SVGAGI (reference sequence). This CDR3 reads CASSRLAGDTGELFF. Here the CDR3 DNA reads TGTGCCAGCAGTCGACTAGCGGGAGACACCGGGGAGCTGTTTTTT.

The chain has TRBV10-3 and TRBJ1-1; D unclear. The V end was cut by 6 bases, the J end by 1 base, with 9 bases between. Germline CDR1 reads ENHRY; CDR2 reads SYGVKD. The CDR3 is 13 amino acids. CDR3 sequence: CAIRRPGNTEAFF. For the CDR3, the DNA is TGTGCCATCAGGCGGCCAGGGAACACTGAAGCTTTCTTT.

The chain has TRBV6-2 or TRBV6-3 and TRBJ2-5, with 11 positions matching TRBD2. From germline, CDR1 is MNHEY and CDR2 SVGEGT. The junction had 5 bases not matched to a gene; V was cut back by 6 bases and J by 5 bases. CDR3 size: 14 residues. The CDR3 sequence: CASSTSGSMETQYF. In DNA form, the CDR3 reads TGTGCCAGCAGCACTAGCGGGAGTATGGAGACCCAGTACTTC.

The V and J genes are TRBV19 and TRBJ2-7; perhaps D is TRBD1 or TRBD2 (5 bases each). This CDR3 spans 12 amino acids. The V and J ends lost 10 bases and 6 bases respectively, with 16 bases between them. The germline V gene has CDR1 LNHDA and CDR2 SQIVND (reference sequence). The CDR3 sequence: CATGAWVGEQYF. The CDR3 bases are TGTGCCACCGGGGCCTGGGTGGGCGAGCAGTACTTC.

This clonotype was seen a few times. The gene calls are TRBV10-2 and TRBJ2-4; 12 bases map to TRBD2. The CDR3 covers 17 residues. The V and J ends lost 7 bases and 5 bases, in that order; junction bases with no gene match: 12. CDR1 is WSHSY and CDR2 is SAAADI in the germline V gene. This CDR3 is CASTLTSGSEGENIQYF. The CDR3 nucleotides are TGCGCCAGCACCCTGACTAGCGGGAGTGAAGGGGAAAACATTCAGTACTTC.

This clonotype showed up many times. V is TRBV20-1 and J is TRBJ2-7; D is possibly TRBD1 (5 bases). The CDR3 is 13 residues long. V was trimmed by 5 bases and J by 7 bases, leaving 18 bases between them. Per the germline V gene, CDR1 is DFQATT and CDR2 is SNEGSKA (reference sequence). CDR3 DNA: TGCAGTGCTCCACAGACAGCCCAGGGAGAGCAGTACTTC. Translation: CSAPQTAQGEQYF.

This rearrangement joins TRBV20-1 to TRBJ1-2, with D possibly being TRBD1 (5 bases). In germline, CDR1 is DFQATT, CDR2 SNEGSKA (reference sequence). The germline V and J ends were trimmed by 6 bases and 6 bases, with 17 bases remaining between them. The CDR3 is 13 amino acids. The CDR3: CSADLGGGHGYTF. The CDR3, as DNA: TGCAGTGCCGATCTGGGGGGAGGGCATGGCTACACCTTC.

At least ten counts were recorded for this clonotype. The chain is built from TRBV10-2 and TRBJ2-7; the match to TRBD2 covers 10 bases. CDR3 length: 15 amino acids. Germline V gene data show CDR1 as WSHSY and CDR2 as SAAADI. The trim removed 6 bases at V and 2 bases at J, leaving 7 bases unmatched. For the CDR3, the DNA is TGCGCCAGCAGACCCGGGACTAGCGCAACCTACGAGCAGTACTTC. It codes for CASRPGTSATYEQYF.

This clonotype was seen many times. The gene calls are TRBV6-5 and TRBJ2-5, with 8 bases fitting TRBD1. V shed 0 bases, J shed 1 base, and the junction held 4 bases outside the gene matches. The length of the CDR3 is 16 residues. Germline lookup yields CDR1 MNHEY and CDR2 SVGAGI. This chain's CDR3 is CASSYSWTGFQETQYF. The CDR3 DNA follows: TGTGCCAGCAGTTACTCCTGGACAGGGTTCCAAGAGACCCAGTACTTC.

This rearrangement joins TRBV30 to TRBJ1-1, with 8 positions matching TRBD1. Germline CDR1 is GTSNPN and CDR2 is SVGIG (reference sequence). The V segment lost 1 base and the J segment 8 bases; nucleotides outside the gene matches: 3. CDR3 length equals 12 residues. The CDR3 protein is CAWSGTGNEAFF. Written as DNA, the CDR3 is TGTGCCTGGAGTGGGACAGGGAACGAAGCTTTCTTT.